This is a list of T cell receptor beta chains from one sample in a study of OX40 agonist ivuxolimab in advanced cancers. Clones were sequenced by immunoSEQ multiplex PCR, and TCRdb holds only the in-frame ones, with some missing. The table records more than 35,000 clones, 65% to 85% of them present only once. Here the sequenced sample was CD4+ or CD8+ T cells sorted from blood, taken in a trial of the OX40 agonist ivuxolimab. These receptors originate from an adult with an advanced solid tumor such as melanoma, head and neck, liver or kidney cancer. Both conserved end residues are part of each CDR3. D genes are given only for firm matches. Not all rows give a size; the values are once, few, many and, for expanded clones, a class.

len: 15
j_gene: TRBJ2-3
v_gene: TRBV19
d_gene: NA
abundance: NA
CDR3aa: CASSLGGSGTDTQYF
CDR3nt: TGTGCCAGTAGCCTCGGTGGGAGTGGCACAGATACGCAGTATTTT

len: 15
j_gene: TRBJ1-1
v_gene: TRBV15
d_gene: NA
abundance: NA
CDR3aa: CATSRRFGADTEAFF
CDR3nt: TGTGCCACCAGCAGGCGGTTTGGGGCGGACACTGAAGCTTTCTTT

len: 16
j_gene: TRBJ1-6
v_gene: TRBV5-1
d_gene: NA
abundance: NA
CDR3aa: CASSLGGDSYNSPLHF
CDR3nt: TGCGCCAGCAGCTTGGGAGGGGACTCCTATAATTCACCCCTCCACTTT

len: 16
j_gene: TRBJ1-1
v_gene: TRBV9
d_gene: NA
abundance: NA
CDR3aa: CASSPTLAGTSTEAFF
CDR3nt: TGTGCCAGCAGCCCAACACTGGCGGGGACCTCCACTGAAGCTTTCTTT

len: 14
j_gene: TRBJ2-1
v_gene: TRBV5-1
d_gene: NA
abundance: NA
CDR3aa: CASSLGTPYGEQFF
CDR3nt: TGCGCCAGCAGCTTAGGGACTCCCTATGGGGAGCAGTTCTTC

len: 14
j_gene: TRBJ2-1
v_gene: TRBV5-1
d_gene: TRBD2
abundance: few
CDR3aa: CASSLSASGGEQFF
CDR3nt: TGCGCCAGCAGCTTGTCAGCTAGCGGTGGTGAGCAGTTCTTC

len: 13
j_gene: TRBJ2-3
v_gene: TRBV7-2
d_gene: NA
abundance: NA
CDR3aa: CASSLPRTDTQYF
CDR3nt: TGTGCCAGCAGCTTACCGCGCACAGATACGCAGTATTTT

len: 14
j_gene: TRBJ1-2
v_gene: TRBV18
d_gene: TRBD1
abundance: NA
CDR3aa: CASSPRDRYYGYTF
CDR3nt: TGTGCCAGCTCACCGCGGGACAGGTATTATGGCTACACCTTC

len: 16
j_gene: TRBJ2-7
v_gene: TRBV18
d_gene: NA
abundance: NA
CDR3aa: CASSPMLSAGAYEQYF
CDR3nt: TGTGCCAGCTCACCTATGCTATCCGCCGGCGCCTACGAGCAGTACTTC

len: 14
j_gene: TRBJ2-7
v_gene: TRBV27
d_gene: NA
abundance: NA
CDR3aa: CASSVQGATYEQYF
CDR3nt: TGTGCCAGCAGTGTACAGGGTGCGACCTACGAGCAGTACTTC

len: 16
j_gene: TRBJ1-4
v_gene: TRBV4-3
d_gene: NA
abundance: NA
CDR3aa: CASSQDRYSTNEKLFF
CDR3nt: TGCGCCAGCAGCCAAGACAGATACTCAACTAATGAAAAACTGTTTTTT

len: 16
j_gene: TRBJ2-1
v_gene: TRBV7-2
d_gene: NA
abundance: NA
CDR3aa: CASSLTGRWSYNEQFF
CDR3nt: TGTGCCAGCAGCTTAACGGGGCGTTGGTCCTACAATGAGCAGTTCTTC

len: 15
j_gene: TRBJ2-2
v_gene: TRBV7-7
d_gene: TRBD2
abundance: NA
CDR3aa: CASSKSGRAAGELFF
CDR3nt: TGTGCCAGCAGCAAAAGCGGGAGGGCAGCCGGGGAGCTGTTTTTT

len: 11
j_gene: TRBJ2-7
v_gene: TRBV18
d_gene: NA
abundance: NA
CDR3aa: CASSEQGEQYF
CDR3nt: TGTGCCAGCTCAGAACAGGGAGAGCAGTACTTC

len: 15
j_gene: TRBJ1-3
v_gene: TRBV7-9
d_gene: NA
abundance: few
CDR3aa: CASSLGRRRGNTIYF
CDR3nt: TGTGCCAGCAGCTTAGGTCGCAGGCGAGGAAACACCATATATTTT

len: 14
j_gene: TRBJ1-4
v_gene: TRBV7-9
d_gene: NA
abundance: NA
CDR3aa: CASSLTGVREKLFF
CDR3nt: TGTGCCAGCAGCCTGACAGGTGTTAGGGAAAAACTGTTTTTT

len: 15
j_gene: TRBJ1-2
v_gene: TRBV19
d_gene: NA
abundance: NA
CDR3aa: CASSIPGTANYGYTF
CDR3nt: TGTGCCAGTAGTATCCCTGGGACGGCAAACTATGGCTACACCTTC

len: 14
j_gene: TRBJ1-6
v_gene: TRBV6-5
d_gene: NA
abundance: NA
CDR3aa: CASSYSGYNSPLHF
CDR3nt: TGTGCCAGCAGTTACTCTGGGTATAATTCACCCCTCCACTTT

len: 12
j_gene: TRBJ2-5
v_gene: TRBV7-2
d_gene: NA
abundance: NA
CDR3aa: CASSTGSLGQYF
CDR3nt: TGTGCCAGCAGCACCGGGTCTTTAGGGCAGTACTTC

len: 15
j_gene: TRBJ1-1
v_gene: TRBV21-1
d_gene: NA
abundance: NA
CDR3aa: CASSIFPGENTEAFF
CDR3nt: TGTGCCAGCAGCATCTTCCCAGGAGAGAACACTGAAGCTTTCTTT

len: 13
j_gene: TRBJ1-1
v_gene: TRBV7-6
d_gene: TRBD1
abundance: NA
CDR3aa: CASSPGQGAGAFF
CDR3nt: TGTGCCAGCAGCCCGGGACAGGGGGCCGGGGCTTTCTTT

len: 13
j_gene: TRBJ2-1
v_gene: TRBV25-1
d_gene: TRBD2
abundance: NA
CDR3aa: CASSVREGNEQFF
CDR3nt: TGTGCCAGCAGTGTCCGGGAGGGGAATGAGCAGTTCTTC

len: 14
j_gene: TRBJ1-6
v_gene: TRBV13
d_gene: TRBD1
abundance: once
CDR3aa: CASSLGGGGTPLHF
CDR3nt: TGTGCCAGCAGCTTAGGAGGGGGCGGCACACCCCTCCACTTT

len: 14
j_gene: TRBJ2-7
v_gene: TRBV5-1
d_gene: TRBD2
abundance: medium-sized
CDR3aa: CASSPGLAGYEQYF
CDR3nt: TGCGCCAGCAGCCCCGGACTAGCGGGGTACGAGCAGTACTTC

len: 14
j_gene: TRBJ2-1
v_gene: TRBV12-5
d_gene: TRBD1
abundance: NA
CDR3aa: CASGSGTGSDEQFF
CDR3nt: TGTGCTAGTGGTTCCGGGACAGGGTCGGATGAGCAGTTCTTC

len: 15
j_gene: TRBJ2-2
v_gene: TRBV27
d_gene: NA
abundance: NA
CDR3aa: CASSLYQRPTGELFF
CDR3nt: TGTGCCAGCAGTTTATATCAGCGGCCTACCGGGGAGCTGTTTTTT

len: 17
j_gene: TRBJ2-3
v_gene: TRBV5-6
d_gene: TRBD2
abundance: NA
CDR3aa: CASSFGTSGSLVDTQYF
CDR3nt: TGTGCCAGCAGCTTTGGGACTAGCGGGAGTCTGGTCGATACGCAGTATTTT